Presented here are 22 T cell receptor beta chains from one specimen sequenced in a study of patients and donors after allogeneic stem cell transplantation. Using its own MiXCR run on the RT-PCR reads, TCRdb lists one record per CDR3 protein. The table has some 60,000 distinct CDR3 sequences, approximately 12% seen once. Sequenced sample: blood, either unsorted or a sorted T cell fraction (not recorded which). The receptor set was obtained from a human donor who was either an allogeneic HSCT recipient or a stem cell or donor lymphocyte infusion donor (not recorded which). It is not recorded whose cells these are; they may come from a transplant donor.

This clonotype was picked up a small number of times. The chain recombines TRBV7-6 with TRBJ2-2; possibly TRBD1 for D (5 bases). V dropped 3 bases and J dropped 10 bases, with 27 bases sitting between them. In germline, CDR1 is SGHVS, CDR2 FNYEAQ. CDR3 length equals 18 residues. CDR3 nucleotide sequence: TGTGCCAGCAGCTTTGTTGTGGAGACAGCTTATCAACCGGAGGAGCTGTTTTTT. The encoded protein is CASSFVVETAYQPEELFF.

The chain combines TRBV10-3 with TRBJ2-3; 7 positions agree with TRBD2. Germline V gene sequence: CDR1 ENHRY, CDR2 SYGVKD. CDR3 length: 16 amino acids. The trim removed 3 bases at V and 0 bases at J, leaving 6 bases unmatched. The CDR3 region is CAISDPGRESTDTQYF. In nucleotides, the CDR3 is TGTGCCATCAGTGACCCGGGGCGGGAGAGCACAGATACGCAGTATTTT.

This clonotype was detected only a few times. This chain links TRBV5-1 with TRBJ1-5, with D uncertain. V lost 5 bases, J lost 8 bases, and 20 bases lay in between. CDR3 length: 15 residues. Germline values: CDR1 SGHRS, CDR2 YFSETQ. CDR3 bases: TGCGCCAGCAGTCCGGCGACTTTCGGGGTAGAGCCCCAGCATTTT. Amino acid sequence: CASSPATFGVEPQHF.

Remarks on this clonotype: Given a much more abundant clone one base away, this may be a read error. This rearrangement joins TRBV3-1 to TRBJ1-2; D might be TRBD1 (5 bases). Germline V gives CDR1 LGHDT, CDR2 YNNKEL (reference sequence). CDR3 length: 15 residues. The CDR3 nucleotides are TGTGCCAGCAGCCAAGAGGAGTCCGGGGCCTATGCCTACACCTTC. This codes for CASSQEESGAYAYTF.

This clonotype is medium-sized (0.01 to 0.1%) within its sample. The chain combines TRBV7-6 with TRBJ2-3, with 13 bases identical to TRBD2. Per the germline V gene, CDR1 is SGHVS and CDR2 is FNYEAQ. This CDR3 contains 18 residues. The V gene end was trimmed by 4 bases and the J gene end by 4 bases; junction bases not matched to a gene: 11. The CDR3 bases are TGTGCCAGCAGCTCCGGACTAGCGGGAGCGTATTGGGCAGATACGCAGTATTTT. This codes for CASSSGLAGAYWADTQYF. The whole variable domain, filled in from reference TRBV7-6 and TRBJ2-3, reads GAGVSQSPRYKVTKRGQDVALRCDPISGHVSLYWYRQALGQGPEFLTYFNYEAQQDKSGLPNDRFSAERPEGSISTLTIQRTEQRDSAMYRCASSSGLAGAYWADTQYFGPGTRLTVL.

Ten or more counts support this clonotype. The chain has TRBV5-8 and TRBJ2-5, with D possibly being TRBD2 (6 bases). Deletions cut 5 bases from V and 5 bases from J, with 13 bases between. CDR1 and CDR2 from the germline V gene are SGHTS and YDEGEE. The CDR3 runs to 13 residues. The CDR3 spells CASRRRGDETQYF. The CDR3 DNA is TGTGCCAGCAGAAGGAGGGGCGACGAGACCCAGTACTTC.

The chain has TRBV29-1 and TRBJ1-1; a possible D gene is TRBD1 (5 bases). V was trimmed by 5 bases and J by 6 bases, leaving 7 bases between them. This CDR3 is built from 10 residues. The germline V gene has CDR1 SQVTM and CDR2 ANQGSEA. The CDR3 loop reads CSVWGSEAFF. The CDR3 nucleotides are TGCAGCGTTTGGGGGTCTGAAGCTTTCTTT.

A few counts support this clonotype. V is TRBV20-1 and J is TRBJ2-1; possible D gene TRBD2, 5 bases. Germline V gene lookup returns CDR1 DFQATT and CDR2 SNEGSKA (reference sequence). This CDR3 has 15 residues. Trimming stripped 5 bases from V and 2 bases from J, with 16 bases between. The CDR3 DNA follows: TGCAGTGCTCCAATCGAGGGAGCGACCTACAATGAGCAGTTCTTC. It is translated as CSAPIEGATYNEQFF.

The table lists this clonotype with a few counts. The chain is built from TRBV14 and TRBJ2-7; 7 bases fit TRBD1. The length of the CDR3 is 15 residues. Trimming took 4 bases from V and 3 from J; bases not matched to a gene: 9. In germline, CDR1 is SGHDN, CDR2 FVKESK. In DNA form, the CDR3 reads TGTGCCAGCAGCCGACAGGGAAATTATGGCTACGAGCAGTACTTC. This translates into CASSRQGNYGYEQYF.

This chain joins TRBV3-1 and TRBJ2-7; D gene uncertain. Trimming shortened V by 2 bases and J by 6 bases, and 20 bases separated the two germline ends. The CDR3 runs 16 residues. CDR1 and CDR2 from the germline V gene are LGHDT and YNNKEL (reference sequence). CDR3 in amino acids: CASSQPRFGLGSEQYF. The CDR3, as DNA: TGTGCCAGCAGCCAACCCCGGTTTGGGCTAGGAAGCGAGCAGTACTTC.

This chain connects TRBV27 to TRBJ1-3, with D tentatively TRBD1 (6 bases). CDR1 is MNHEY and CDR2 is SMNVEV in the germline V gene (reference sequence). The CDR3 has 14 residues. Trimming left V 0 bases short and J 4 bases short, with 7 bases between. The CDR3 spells CASSLSGGGNTIYF. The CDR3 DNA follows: TGTGCCAGCAGTTTATCAGGGGGAGGAAACACCATATATTTT.

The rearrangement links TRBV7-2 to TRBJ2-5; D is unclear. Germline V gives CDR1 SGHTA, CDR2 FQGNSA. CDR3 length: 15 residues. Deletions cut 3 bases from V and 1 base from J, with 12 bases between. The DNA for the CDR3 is TGTGCCAGCAGCTTGGGCCCTATTTTCCAAGAGACCCAGTACTTC. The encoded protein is CASSLGPIFQETQYF.

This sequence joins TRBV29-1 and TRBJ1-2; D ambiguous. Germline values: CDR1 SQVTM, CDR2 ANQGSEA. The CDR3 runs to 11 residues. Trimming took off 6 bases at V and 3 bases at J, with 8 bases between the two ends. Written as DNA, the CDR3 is TGCAGCGTAGGCGCGGACTATGGCTACACCTTC. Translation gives CSVGADYGYTF.

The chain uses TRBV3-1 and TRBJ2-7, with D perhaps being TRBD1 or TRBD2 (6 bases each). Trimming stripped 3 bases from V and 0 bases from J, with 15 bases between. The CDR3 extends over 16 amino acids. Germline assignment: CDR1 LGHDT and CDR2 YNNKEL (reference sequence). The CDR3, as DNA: TGTGCCAGCAGCCATAGGAGGGACACTAGCTCCTACGAGCAGTACTTC. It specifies CASSHRRDTSSYEQYF.

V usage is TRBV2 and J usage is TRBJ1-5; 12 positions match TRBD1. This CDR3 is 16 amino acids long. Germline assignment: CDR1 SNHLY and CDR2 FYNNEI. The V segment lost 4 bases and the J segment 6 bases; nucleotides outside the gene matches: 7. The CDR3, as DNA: TGTGCCAGCAGTGCGCCGGGGACAGGGGGCCTTCAGCCCCAGCATTTT. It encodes CASSAPGTGGLQPQHF.

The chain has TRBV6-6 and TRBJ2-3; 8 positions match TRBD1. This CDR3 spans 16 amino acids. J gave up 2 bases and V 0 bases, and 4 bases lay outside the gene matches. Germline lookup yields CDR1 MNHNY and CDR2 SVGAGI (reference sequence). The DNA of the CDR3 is TGTGCCAGCAGTTACTCCCGGACAGGGTACACAGATACGCAGTATTTT. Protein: CASSYSRTGYTDTQYF.

CDR3 DNA: TGCGCCAGCAGCTCATATAGCCTAGCGGGACGTAGTAGCACAGATACGCAGTATTTT. Amino acids: CASSSYSLAGRSSTDTQYF. The chain is built from TRBV5-1 and TRBJ2-3; TRBD2 aligns across 9 bases. There are 19 residues in the CDR3. J gave up 0 bases and V 3 bases, and 14 bases lay outside the gene matches. Germline assignment: CDR1 SGHRS and CDR2 YFSETQ.

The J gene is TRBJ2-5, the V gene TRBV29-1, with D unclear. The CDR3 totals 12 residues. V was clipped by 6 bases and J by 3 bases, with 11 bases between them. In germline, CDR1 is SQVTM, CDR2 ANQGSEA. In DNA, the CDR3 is TGCAGCGTCTTGTTTGGGGAAGAGACCCAGTACTTC. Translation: CSVLFGEETQYF. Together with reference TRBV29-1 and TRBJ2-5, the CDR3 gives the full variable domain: SAVISQKPSRDICQRGTSLTIQCQVDSQVTMMFWYRQQPGQSLTLIATANQGSEATYESGFVIDKFPISRPNLTFSTLTVSNMSPEDSSIYLCSVLFGEETQYFGPGTRLLVL.

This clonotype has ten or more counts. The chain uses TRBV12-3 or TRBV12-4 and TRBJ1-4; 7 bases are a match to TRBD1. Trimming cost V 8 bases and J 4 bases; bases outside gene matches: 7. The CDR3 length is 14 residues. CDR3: CASGRTGVNEKLFF. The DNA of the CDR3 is TGTGCCAGCGGACGGACAGGAGTTAATGAAAAACTGTTTTTT.

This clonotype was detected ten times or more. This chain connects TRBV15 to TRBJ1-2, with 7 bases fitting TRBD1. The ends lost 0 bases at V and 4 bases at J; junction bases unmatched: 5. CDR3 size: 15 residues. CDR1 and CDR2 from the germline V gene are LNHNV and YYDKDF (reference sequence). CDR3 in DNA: TGTGCCACCAGCAGAGATAAGGGGGCCGTCTATGGCTACACCTTC. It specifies CATSRDKGAVYGYTF.

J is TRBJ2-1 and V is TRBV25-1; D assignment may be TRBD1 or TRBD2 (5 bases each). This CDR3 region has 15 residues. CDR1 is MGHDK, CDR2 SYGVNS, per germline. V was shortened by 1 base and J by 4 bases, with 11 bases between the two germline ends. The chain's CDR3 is CASSEFGDRYNEQFF. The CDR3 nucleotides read TGTGCCAGCAGTGAATTCGGGGACCGTTACAATGAGCAGTTCTTC.

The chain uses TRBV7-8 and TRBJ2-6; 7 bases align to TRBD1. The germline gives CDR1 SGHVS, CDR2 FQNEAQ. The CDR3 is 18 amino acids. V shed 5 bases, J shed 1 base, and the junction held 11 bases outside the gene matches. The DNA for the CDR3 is TGTGCCAGCAGCCCTCTGGGACAGCCTCAATCTGGGGCCAACGTCCTGACTTTC. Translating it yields CASSPLGQPQSGANVLTF.